The next 25 T cell receptor beta chains were all read from a single sample in a study of blood T cells in healthy people across ages. PCR was performed a second time for about 7 to 12 cycles using a sample-barcoded 5' primer and a J-beta primer mix. Each CDR3 protein gets one entry after TCRdb re-called the 5' RACE reads with MiXCR. The sample lists some 640,000 distinct CDR3 sequences; about 52% were seen once. The sequenced material came from blood. The receptor source for this set is a woman aged 55-69 years in good health.

This chain connects TRBV7-8 to TRBJ2-7; perhaps TRBD1 as D (6 bases). Germline values: CDR1 SGHVS, CDR2 FQNEAQ. The CDR3 has 16 residues. Trimming pared 1 base from V and 10 bases from J, leaving 23 bases between. The CDR3 loop reads CASSLGTAGAQTAQYF. The DNA of the CDR3 is TGTGCCAGCAGCTTAGGGACAGCCGGGGCCCAAACAGCCCAGTACTTC.

This sequence joins TRBV20-1 and TRBJ2-2; possible D gene TRBD2, 5 bases. The CDR3 covers 14 residues. Germline CDR1 is DFQATT and CDR2 is SNEGSKA (reference sequence). Trimming removed 3 bases at V and 1 base at J, with 9 bases between. The CDR3 DNA is TGCAGTGCTAGGAAAGAGGGGAACACCGGGGAGCTGTTTTTT. This encodes CSARKEGNTGELFF.

This clonotype appeared many times. V and J are TRBV18 and TRBJ2-7; the D gene is possibly TRBD1 (5 bases). CDR3 length equals 15 residues. With 0 bases removed from V and 6 bases from J, the gap between germline ends came to 15 bases. Germline CDR1 reads KGHSH; CDR2 reads LQKENI. In DNA, the CDR3 is TGTGCCAGCTCACCACCGGCACAGAAGGGGCGCGAGCAGTACTTC. Protein: CASSPPAQKGREQYF. Filled out from reference TRBV18 and TRBJ2-7, the complete variable domain reads NAGVMQNPRHLVRRRGQEARLRCSPMKGHSHVYWYRQLPEEGLKFMVYLQKENIIDESGMPKERFSAEFPKEGPSILRIQQVVRGDSAAYFCASSPPAQKGREQYFGPGTRLTVT.

The chain joins TRBV20-1 to TRBJ2-4; 11 nucleotides align to TRBD2. The J call may be in error: the DNA end matches TRBJ2-7 better. The CDR3 runs to 17 residues. Looked up from germline, CDR1 is DFQATT and CDR2 is SNEGSKA (reference sequence). The DNA for the CDR3 is TGCAGTGCCCCGACTAGCGGGACAGGAACGAAACCCTACGAGCAGTACTTC. This encodes CSAPTSGTGTKPYEQYF.

The V and J genes are TRBV20-1 and TRBJ2-5; D is perhaps TRBD1 (5 bases). Germline lookup yields CDR1 DFQATT and CDR2 SNEGSKA (reference sequence). Trimming removed 6 bases at V and 2 bases at J, with 10 bases between. The CDR3 consists of 12 residues. The chain's CDR3 is CSAPKGQETQYF. The CDR3 DNA sequence: TGCAGTGCCCCTAAGGGGCAAGAGACCCAGTACTTC.

In its sample, this clonotype was seen a few times. The rearrangement links TRBV4-3 to TRBJ1-2, with D uncertain. The V gene's germline CDR1 is LGHNA and CDR2 YSLEER. With 0 bases removed from V and 7 bases from J, the gap between germline ends came to 6 bases. The CDR3 is made up of 12 amino acids. The CDR3 DNA reads TGCGCCAGCAGCCAAGAAGGTCTTGGCTACACCTTC. Translation: CASSQEGLGYTF.

The CDR3 bases are TGCAGTGCTAGAGATCTGGGCAAGTCCTACGAGCAGTACTTC. Protein sequence: CSARDLGKSYEQYF. This chain connects TRBV20-1 to TRBJ2-7; D is unresolved. With 0 bases removed from V and 1 base from J, the gap between germline ends came to 10 bases. This CDR3 has 14 amino acids. CDR1 and CDR2 (germline): DFQATT, SNEGSKA (reference sequence).

This chain links TRBV27 with TRBJ2-2; 12 bases agree with TRBD2. The CDR3 length is 15 residues. J was trimmed by 5 bases and V by 10 bases; bases with no gene match: 8. Germline loops: CDR1 MNHEY, CDR2 SMNVEV (reference sequence). CDR3 sequence (DNA): TGTGCCACCGCCTTACTAGCGGGAGGTACCGGGGAGCTGTTTTTT. Protein: CATALLAGGTGELFF.

Details on this clonotype: The junction differs from germline at one of its ends, possibly a read error. The chain has TRBV7-2 and TRBJ2-1; D gene unclear. This CDR3 region has 13 residues. Germline CDR1 and CDR2: SGHTA and FQGNSA. The DNA for the CDR3 is TGCGCCAGCAGCTTAGGGCTACTCAATGAGCAGTTCTTC. Amino acids: CASSLGLLNEQFF. Complete variable domain (other parts from reference TRBV7-2 and TRBJ2-1): GAGVSQSPSNKVTEKGKDVELRCDPISGHTALYWYRQSLGQGLEFLIYFQGNSAPDKSGLPSDRFSAERTGGSVSTLTIQRTQQEDSAVYLCASSLGLLNEQFFGPGTRLTVL.

The chain recombines TRBV7-8 with TRBJ2-3; the D gene is possibly TRBD2 (5 bases). This CDR3 has 16 residues. Germline CDR1 is SGHVS and CDR2 is FQNEAQ. The V end was cut by 5 bases, the J end by 4 bases, with 19 bases between. CDR3: CASSPERFKGPDTQYF. The CDR3, as DNA: TGTGCCAGCAGCCCAGAGCGGTTCAAGGGCCCAGATACGCAGTATTTT.

The chain carries TRBV20-1 and TRBJ1-2; 7 bases are shared with TRBD1. This CDR3 is built from 12 residues. The V and J ends lost 3 bases and 6 bases, in that order; junction bases with no gene match: 4. Germline assignment: CDR1 DFQATT and CDR2 SNEGSKA (reference sequence). The CDR3 DNA reads TGCAGTGCTAGCGGGGACAGAGATGGCTACACCTTC. This gives the protein CSASGDRDGYTF.

This clonotype appeared a few times. The chain carries TRBV7-9 and TRBJ2-1; no clear D. V lost 5 bases to trimming and J lost 8 bases, with 7 bases between them. This CDR3 is 11 amino acids long. CDR1 and CDR2 (germline): SEHNR, FQNEAQ (reference sequence). The DNA of the CDR3 is TGTGCCAGCAGCGCAAACTATGAGCAGTTCTTC. Protein sequence: CASSANYEQFF. The full variable domain, with the rest looked up from reference TRBV7-9 and TRBJ2-1, is DTGVSQNPRHKITKRGQNVTFRCDPISEHNRLYWYRQTLGQGPEFLTYFQNEAQLEKSRLLSDRFSAERPKGSFSTLEIQRTEQGDSAMYLCASSANYEQFFGPGTRLTVL.

The chain has TRBV11-2 and TRBJ2-7; D is undetermined. CDR1 and CDR2 from the germline V gene are SGHAT and FQNNGV. The CDR3 is 16 amino acids. V lost 0 bases to trimming and J lost 0 bases, with 12 bases between them. Here the CDR3 reads CASSLDWQANSYEQYF. The DNA of the CDR3 is TGTGCCAGCAGCTTAGATTGGCAGGCGAACTCCTACGAGCAGTACTTC.

J is TRBJ1-1 and V is TRBV10-3, with 7 bases that match TRBD1. Trimming at V came to 6 bases and at J to 6 bases, leaving 7 bases not matched to a gene. Germline-derived CDR1 and CDR2 are ENHRY and SYGVKD. The CDR3 is 13 amino acids. CDR3: CAIRGDRDAEAFF. CDR3 nucleotide sequence: TGTGCCATCAGGGGTGACAGGGACGCTGAAGCTTTCTTT.

In this sample, this clonotype turned up a few times. V and J are TRBV4-1 and TRBJ2-4, with D tentatively TRBD1 or TRBD2 (5 bases each). Germline CDR1 and CDR2: MGHRA and YSYEKL. Trimming pared 0 bases from V and 2 bases from J, leaving 20 bases between. The CDR3 extends over 19 amino acids. This chain's CDR3 is CASSQDGFTGLGSKNIQYF. The CDR3 DNA reads TGCGCCAGCAGCCAAGATGGGTTCACGGGGCTCGGGTCCAAAAACATTCAGTACTTC.

Concerning this clonotype: This may stem from a read error, because a much larger clone lies one nucleotide away. The rearrangement links TRBV20-1 to TRBJ2-7, with 8 bases fitting TRBD2. The CDR3 consists of 14 residues. Germline V gene data show CDR1 as DFQATT and CDR2 as SNEGSKA (reference sequence). This chain's CDR3 is CSASRGGRNYERYF. As DNA, the CDR3 is TGCAGTGCTAGTAGGGGCGGGAGGAACTACGAGCGGTACTTC.

This clonotype was counted between two and nine times. This chain links TRBV6-2 or TRBV6-3 with TRBJ2-1; TRBD1 or TRBD2 may be the D gene (5 bases each). Trimming removed 7 bases at V and 6 bases at J, with 19 bases between. The CDR3 totals 15 residues. Germline V gene sequence: CDR1 MNHEY, CDR2 SVGEGT. This CDR3 reads CASISGTGAGNEQFF. The CDR3 DNA reads as TGTGCCAGCATATCCGGGACCGGAGCTGGCAATGAGCAGTTCTTC.

The chain recombines TRBV9 with TRBJ2-3, with 8 nucleotides matching TRBD2. This CDR3 contains 16 residues. The trim removed 4 bases at V and 2 bases at J, leaving 9 bases unmatched. Germline CDR1 SGDLS, CDR2 YYNGEE. The CDR3 here is CASSPGGGRNTDTQYF. DNA for the CDR3: TGTGCCAGCAGCCCCGGGGGGGGTCGCAACACAGATACGCAGTATTTT.

This chain's CDR3 is CSARGKSGSGSTDTQYF. CDR3 nucleotide sequence: TGCAGTGCTAGAGGCAAGAGCGGTAGCGGTAGCACAGATACGCAGTATTTT. The V call is TRBV20-1, the J call TRBJ2-3; D might be TRBD2 (6 bases). Trimming shortened V by 1 base and J by 0 bases, and 17 bases separated the two germline ends. Per germline, CDR1 DFQATT and CDR2 SNEGSKA (reference sequence). The CDR3 contains 17 residues.

The V call is TRBV10-3, the J call TRBJ2-5; the D gene is possibly TRBD1 (5 bases). The last part of the DNA fits TRBJ2-7 better; the J call may be wrong. This CDR3 has 13 amino acids. Germline V gives CDR1 ENHRY, CDR2 SYGVKD. The CDR3 here is CAISEVRAYEQYF. The CDR3 nucleotides are TGTGCCATCAGTGAGGTCAGGGCGTACGAGCAGTACTTC.

This clonotype turned up a few times. The genes are TRBV4-2 and TRBJ2-4; D is perhaps TRBD2 (6 bases). Per the germline V gene, CDR1 is LGHNA and CDR2 is YNFKEQ. This CDR3 has 17 amino acids. V lost 0 bases and J lost 7, with 19 bases in between. This chain's CDR3 is CASSQDRLARPENIQYF. DNA for the CDR3: TGTGCCAGCAGCCAAGACCGTCTAGCGAGGCCCGAGAACATTCAGTACTTC.

Many counts were recorded for this clonotype. At one of its ends the junction is not consistent with the germline gene, which may arise from a read error. The chain employs TRBV18 and TRBJ2-7; 7 bases are shared with TRBD1. Germline V lookup: CDR1 KGHSH, CDR2 LQKENI. The CDR3 covers 12 residues. In DNA, the CDR3 is TGTGCCAGCGCACCAAACAGGGGCGAGCAGTACTTC. The encoded protein is CASAPNRGEQYF.

The rearrangement links TRBV20-1 to TRBJ2-1; 13 bases map to TRBD2. The CDR3 has 16 residues. The V gene's germline CDR1 is DFQATT and CDR2 SNEGSKA (reference sequence). V gave up 3 bases and J gave up 2 bases; unmatched junction bases: 4. The CDR3 loop reads CSARGTSGAAYNEQFF. The CDR3, as DNA: TGCAGTGCTAGGGGGACTAGCGGGGCTGCCTACAATGAGCAGTTCTTC.

The V and J genes are TRBV10-3 and TRBJ2-6, with D unclear. Germline CDR1 ENHRY, CDR2 SYGVKD. The CDR3 covers 14 residues. Trimming pared 1 base from V and 0 bases from J, leaving 1 base between. The CDR3 DNA is TGTGCCATCAGTGAGTTCTCTGGGGCCAACGTCCTGACTTTC. Translating it yields CAISEFSGANVLTF.

The chain employs TRBV9 and TRBJ2-3; possibly TRBD2 for D (6 bases). The CDR3 consists of 14 residues. CDR1 and CDR2 from the germline V gene are SGDLS and YYNGEE. The germline V and J ends were trimmed by 4 bases and 6 bases, with 15 bases remaining between them. In nucleotides, the CDR3 is TGTGCCAGCAGCCCGCGGGGCCCCGGGGATACGCAGTATTTT. Amino acid sequence: CASSPRGPGDTQYF.